The T cell receptor (beta chain) described here comes from a study of Ad26.COV2.S vaccination and SARS-CoV-2 variants. Study-wide findings and caveats: The TCR breadth and depth analyses may have understated or missed part of the total T cell responses.

Produced via immunoSEQ multiplex PCR; TCRdb's table is partial and in-frame only. This sample has about 410,000 clones, with roughly nine tenths found just once. Noted treatment: about 20 received Ad26.COV2.S at low or high dose, single or two shots; several received placebo; per-sample allocation not given. After the first vaccine or placebo injection, samples were drawn on day 63. About this clone: Its antigen is still unknown.

With 2 bases removed from V and 4 bases from J, the gap between germline ends came to 6 bases. CDR3 length equals 12 residues. Germline V gene lookup returns CDR1 SGHDT and CDR2 YYEEEE. This sequence joins TRBV5-6 and TRBJ1-1, with D uncertain. The source material was peripheral blood, sampled in a trial of Ad26.COV2.S vaccine versus placebo. This TCR was recovered from a person aged 18 to 65 who received the Ad26.COV2.S COVID-19 vaccine or a placebo. DNA of the CDR3: TGTGCCAGCAGCTTCACGGGCACTGAAGCTTTCTTT. It translates to CASSFTGTEAFF.